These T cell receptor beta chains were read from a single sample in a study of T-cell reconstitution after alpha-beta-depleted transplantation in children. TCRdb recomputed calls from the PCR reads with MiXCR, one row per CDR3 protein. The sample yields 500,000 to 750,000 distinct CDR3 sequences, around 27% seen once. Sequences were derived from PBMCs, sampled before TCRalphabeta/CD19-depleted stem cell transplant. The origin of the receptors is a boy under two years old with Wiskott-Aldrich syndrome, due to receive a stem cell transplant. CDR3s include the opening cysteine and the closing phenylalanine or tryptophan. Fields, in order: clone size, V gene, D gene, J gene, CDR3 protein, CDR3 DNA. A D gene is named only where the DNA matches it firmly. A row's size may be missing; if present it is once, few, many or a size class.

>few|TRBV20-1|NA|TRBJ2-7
CSALGTLYEQYF
TGCAGTGCACTCGGGACACTCTACGAGCAGTACTTC
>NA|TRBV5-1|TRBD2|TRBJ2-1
CASSLGGGRFDEQFF
TGCGCCAGCAGCTTGGGCGGGGGGCGGTTCGATGAGCAGTTCTTC
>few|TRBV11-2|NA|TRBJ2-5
CASSYTGGSDQETQYF
TGTGCCAGCAGCTACACCGGGGGCTCCGACCAAGAGACCCAGTACTTC
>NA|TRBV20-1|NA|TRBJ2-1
CSATLESLYNEQFF
TGCAGTGCAACCCTAGAATCCTTGTACAATGAGCAGTTCTTC
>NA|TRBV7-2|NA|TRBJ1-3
CASRPRGLHSGNTIYF
TGTGCCAGCAGACCAAGGGGACTCCACTCTGGAAACACCATATATTTT
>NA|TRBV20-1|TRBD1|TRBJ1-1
CSASGTGGWSNTEAFF
TGCAGTGCTAGCGGGACAGGGGGCTGGTCGAACACTGAAGCTTTCTTT
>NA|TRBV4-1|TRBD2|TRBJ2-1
CASSQVPSGRINEQFF
TGCGCCAGCAGCCAAGTTCCTAGCGGGAGAATCAATGAGCAGTTCTTC
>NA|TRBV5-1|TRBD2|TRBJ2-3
CASTAIAGSPDTQYF
TGCGCCAGCACGGCGATAGCGGGATCACCAGATACGCAGTATTTT
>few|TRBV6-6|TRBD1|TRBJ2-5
CASRQGEETQYF
TGTGCCAGCCGACAGGGGGAGGAGACCCAGTACTTC
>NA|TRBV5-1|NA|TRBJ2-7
CASSLTGVLLYEQYF
TGCGCCAGCAGCTTGACGGGGGTCCTCCTCTACGAGCAGTACTTC